This is a list of T cell receptor beta chains from one sample in a study of blood T cell repertoires in COVID-19. Only in-frame clones appear in the TCRdb table, and some are missing; sequencing was by immunoSEQ multiplex PCR. The sample contains 90,000 or so clones, around nine tenths of which appear only once. The sequenced material came from peripheral blood. These receptors came from a woman aged 55-69 years with COVID-19, enrolled during active disease. CDR3s include the opening cysteine and the closing phenylalanine or tryptophan. The D gene is left open where the match is weak. Clone size is not always given. Where it is, it says once, few, many or a class for expanded clones.

j_call v_call clone_size d_call cdr3_aa cdr3_nt
TRBJ2-5 TRBV9 once NA CASSLVGGRRQETQYF TGTGCCAGCAGCTTAGTGGGGGGGCGGAGGCAAGAGACCCAGTACTTC
TRBJ1-5 TRBV6-2/TRBV6-3 NA TRBD1 CASSYKTGGAYRNQPQHF TGTGCCAGCAGTTACAAAACAGGGGGCGCGTATCGCAATCAGCCCCAGCATTTT
TRBJ1-2 TRBV4-3 NA TRBD1 CASSQDAGGYSSYGYTF TGCGCCAGCAGCCAAGATGCAGGGGGCTATTCGAGCTATGGCTACACCTTC
TRBJ2-2 TRBV7-9 few NA CASSPPSGGPSNTGELFF TGTGCCAGCAGCCCCCCCTCAGGGGGGCCCTCGAACACCGGGGAGCTGTTTTTT
TRBJ1-2 TRBV9 NA NA CASSRHRDGYTF TGTGCCAGCAGCAGACACAGGGATGGCTACACCTTC
TRBJ1-1 TRBV5-1 NA NA CASSFGGGTEAFF TGCGCCAGCAGCTTCGGGGGTGGCACTGAAGCTTTCTTT
TRBJ1-6 TRBV4-3 once NA CASSQAGEVESPLHF TGCGCCAGCAGCCAGGCGGGGGAGGTAGAATCACCCCTCCACTTT
TRBJ1-2 TRBV7-9 NA NA CASSLPSPGGTNYGYTF TGTGCCAGCAGCTTACCTTCGCCGGGGGGTACTAACTATGGCTACACCTTC
TRBJ1-1 TRBV27 NA NA CASSALSGEAFF TGTGCCAGCAGTGCCCTCAGCGGCGAAGCTTTCTTT
TRBJ1-1 TRBV9 NA TRBD1 CASGLGQGALTEAFF TGTGCCAGCGGCCTGGGACAGGGGGCTCTTACTGAAGCTTTCTTT
TRBJ1-1 TRBV5-1 NA NA CASSPAWSNTEAFF TGCGCCAGCAGCCCCGCGTGGTCGAACACTGAAGCTTTCTTT
TRBJ1-4 TRBV28 NA TRBD1 CASSPQGEENEKLFF TGTGCCAGCAGTCCCCAGGGGGAGGAGAATGAAAAACTGTTTTTT
TRBJ1-4 TRBV5-6 NA TRBD1 CASSVVGTGDEKLFF TGTGCCAGCAGCGTAGTCGGGACAGGCGATGAAAAACTGTTTTTT
TRBJ2-7 TRBV7-9 NA NA CASSSLDSGDYEQYF TGTGCCAGCAGCTCACTCGACTCAGGGGACTACGAGCAGTACTTC
TRBJ2-5 TRBV15 NA TRBD1 CATSDRDRAETQYF TGTGCCACCAGCGACCGGGACAGGGCAGAGACCCAGTACTTC
TRBJ1-3 TRBV18 NA TRBD1 CASSPRAGGDGNTIYF TGTGCCAGCTCACCACGGGCAGGGGGTGATGGAAACACCATATATTTT
TRBJ1-1 TRBV25-1 NA NA CASTRNTEAFF TGTGCCAGCACGAGGAACACTGAAGCTTTCTTT
TRBJ2-2 TRBV6-5 NA NA CASSFTDTGELFF TGTGCCAGCAGTTTTACAGATACCGGGGAGCTGTTTTTT
TRBJ2-3 TRBV10-1 NA NA CASSPPGVSTDTQYF TGCGCCAGCAGTCCCCCCGGGGTTAGCACAGATACGCAGTATTTT
TRBJ2-5 TRBV2 NA NA CASCFNSQETQYF TGTGCCAGCTGTTTTAACAGTCAAGAGACCCAGTACTTC
TRBJ2-1 TRBV9 NA TRBD2 CASSVTSGTSGGAAGNEQFF TGTGCCAGCAGCGTAACAAGTGGGACTAGCGGGGGGGCCGCGGGGAATGAGCAGTTCTTC
TRBJ1-1 TRBV3-1/TRBV3-2 NA NA CASSQQWRDTEAFF TGTGCCAGCAGCCAACAGTGGAGGGACACTGAAGCTTTCTTT
TRBJ1-5 TRBV28 NA TRBD1 CASSSGTGYQPQHF TGTGCCAGCAGTTCCGGGACAGGGTATCAGCCCCAGCATTTT
TRBJ2-5 TRBV9 NA TRBD2 CASSHPAGGGAGSQETQYF TGTGCCAGCAGCCACCCAGCTGGCGGGGGGGCTGGATCCCAAGAGACCCAGTACTTC
TRBJ2-1 TRBV7-9 NA TRBD1 CASSLAARGNEQFF TGTGCCAGCAGCTTAGCGGCCAGGGGGAATGAGCAGTTCTTC
TRBJ2-6 TRBV7-8 NA NA CASSLGRGSGANVLTF TGTGCCAGCAGCTTAGGGCGGGGTTCTGGGGCCAACGTCCTGACTTTC
TRBJ1-1 TRBV3-1/TRBV3-2 NA TRBD1 CASSQDRVNTEAFF TGTGCCAGCAGCCAGGACAGGGTGAACACTGAAGCTTTCTTT
TRBJ1-3 TRBV3-1/TRBV3-2 NA NA CASSRSGGSGNTIYF TGTGCCAGCAGCCGGAGCGGGGGCTCTGGAAACACCATATATTTT
TRBJ1-1 TRBV19 NA TRBD1 CASTLQGADTEAFF TGTGCCAGTACCTTACAGGGGGCCGACACTGAAGCTTTCTTT
TRBJ2-5 TRBV30 NA TRBD2 CAWSGTSGGQETQYF TGTGCCTGGAGCGGGACTAGCGGGGGCCAAGAGACCCAGTACTTC
TRBJ2-7 TRBV11-2 NA NA CASSLDLQASSYEQYF TGTGCCAGCAGCTTAGATCTCCAGGCAAGCTCCTACGAGCAGTACTTC
TRBJ2-2 TRBV5-5 NA NA CASSFFGLTANTGELFF TGTGCCAGCAGCTTCTTTGGTTTGACAGCGAACACCGGGGAGCTGTTTTTT
TRBJ2-1 TRBV27 NA TRBD2 CASSLSAGGWGNEQFF TGTGCCAGCAGTTTATCTGCGGGGGGATGGGGGAATGAGCAGTTCTTC
TRBJ2-6 TRBV4-3 NA TRBD2 CASGSLASGFSGANVLTF TGCGCCAGCGGCTCTCTGGCTAGCGGTTTCTCTGGGGCCAACGTCCTGACTTTC
TRBJ1-2 TRBV30 NA NA CAWSPWRGVVSYGYTF TGTGCCTGGAGTCCTTGGCGGGGAGTAGTTAGCTATGGCTACACCTTC
TRBJ2-2 TRBV30 NA NA CAWSVGPRGLFF TGTGCCTGGAGTGTAGGGCCCCGGGGGCTGTTTTTT
TRBJ1-6 TRBV2 few TRBD1 CANAGGQGVGSPLHF TGTGCCAACGCCGGGGGCCAGGGGGTAGGTTCACCCCTCCACTTT
TRBJ1-1 TRBV13 NA NA CASSLGRGFEAFF TGTGCCAGCAGCTTAGGGCGGGGGTTTGAAGCTTTCTTT
TRBJ1-2 TRBV30 NA TRBD1 CAWGTGVYGYTF TGTGCCTGGGGGACAGGGGTCTATGGCTACACCTTC
TRBJ2-7 TRBV7-2 NA NA CASSYSLGYEQYF TGTGCCAGCAGCTACAGCCTTGGCTACGAGCAGTACTTC
TRBJ1-3 TRBV11-2 NA TRBD1 CASSLETGRGNTIYF TGTGCCAGCAGCTTAGAGACAGGGAGGGGAAACACCATATATTTT
TRBJ1-5 TRBV10-3 NA TRBD1 CAIRGQGNQPQHF TGTGCCATCAGGGGACAGGGAAATCAGCCCCAGCATTTT
TRBJ1-4 TRBV2 NA TRBD1 CASSRQGGDEKLFF TGTGCCAGCAGTCGACAGGGAGGAGACGAAAAACTGTTTTTT
TRBJ1-3 TRBV4-3 NA NA CASSQDGQRNTIYF TGCGCCAGCAGCCAAGACGGACAGAGAAACACCATATATTTT
TRBJ1-2 TRBV11-2 NA TRBD1 CATGGGGEYGYTF TGTGCCACAGGGGGAGGCGGGGAATATGGCTACACCTTC
TRBJ1-5 TRBV27 NA NA CASATRGVQPQHF TGTGCCAGCGCGACGCGGGGAGTCCAGCCCCAGCATTTT
TRBJ2-6 TRBV6-2/TRBV6-3 few NA CASSYSDRLHLTGANVLTF TGTGCCAGCAGTTACTCTGACAGGCTACACCTCACTGGGGCCAACGTCCTGACTTTC
TRBJ2-4 TRBV6-2/TRBV6-3 NA TRBD2 CASSSSGGAEEVIQYF TGTGCCAGCAGTTCTAGCGGGGGGGCCGAGGAGGTCATTCAGTACTTC
TRBJ1-1 TRBV6-1 NA TRBD1 CASSEEPGGFGNTEAFF TGTGCCAGCAGTGAAGAACCAGGGGGCTTTGGGAACACTGAAGCTTTCTTT
TRBJ2-7 TRBV2 NA NA CASTKPEVYEQYF TGTGCCAGCACCAAACCCGAGGTCTACGAGCAGTACTTC
TRBJ1-5 TRBV5-3 NA NA CARSLVSTGNQPQHF TGTGCCAGAAGCTTGGTCTCGACAGGTAATCAGCCCCAGCATTTT
TRBJ1-3 TRBV20-1 NA NA CSASLRAGNTIYF TGCAGTGCTAGTTTGAGGGCTGGAAACACCATATATTTT
TRBJ1-2 TRBV18 once NA CASSPPAQPLYGYTF TGTGCCAGCTCACCACCAGCGCAACCGCTCTATGGCTACACCTTC
TRBJ1-5 TRBV27 once TRBD1 CASSFTGVSNQPQHF TGTGCCAGCAGTTTCACAGGGGTCAGCAATCAGCCCCAGCATTTT
TRBJ2-5 TRBV2 few TRBD1 CASQRGQAQETQYF TGTGCCAGCCAGAGGGGACAGGCACAAGAGACCCAGTACTTC